This T cell receptor beta chain is drawn from a study of cytomegalovirus exposure and HLA in healthy donors. Deletions cut 5 bases from V and 5 bases from J, with 13 bases between. In germline, CDR1 is SGHVS, CDR2 FNYEAQ. The CDR3 contains 13 residues. Separation from the approximately 690-subject first cohort characterized the roughly 130-subject validation cohort, to which the donors belonged. In this sample, this clone turned up a few times. Its antigen is not known. Profiled with immunoSEQ multiplex PCR; TCRdb holds only in-frame clones, not every one. Found here are 300,000 or so clones, around 90% of them singletons; the top ten hold roughly 0.96%. Findings and limits, study-wide: Associated with cytomegalovirus, according to the listing, were fewer than 200 TCR beta chains. Most observed TCR sequences were rare, whereas some public TCRs were detected in many donors. As confirmed in vitro, a few CMV-associated chains were specific for CMV antigens.

The material sequenced was PBMCs. This receptor was obtained from a young man in good health and CMV-seronegative. The V call is TRBV7-6, the J call TRBJ2-7, with D perhaps matching TRBD2 (5 bases). CDR3 protein: CASSKSLRDEQYF. The CDR3, as DNA: TGTGCCAGCAGCAAGTCCCTGCGGGACGAGCAGTACTTC. Drawing the rest from reference TRBV7-6 and TRBJ2-7, the complete variable domain is GAGVSQSPRYKVTKRGQDVALRCDPISGHVSLYWYRQALGQGPEFLTYFNYEAQQDKSGLPNDRFSAERPEGSISTLTIQRTEQRDSAMYRCASSKSLRDEQYFGPGTRLTVT.